This T cell receptor beta chain was retrieved from a study of low-dose radiotherapy and immunotherapy resistance in tumors. Study information: Every two weeks patients got nivolumab 240 mg flat dose, plus ipilimumab 1 mg/kg every six weeks, intravenously.

TRAV- and TRBV-specific primers were used for first-strand cDNA, which covered alpha and beta chains. With a V-primer adapter and a constant-region primer, TCRs were amplified for 20 PCR cycles. In TCRdb, the reads were re-called with MiXCR into one record per CDR3 protein. The table shows 100,000 or so distinct CDR3 sequences, with more than 20% occurring only once. Regarding time point: after trial treatment. As to treatment: LDRT plus nivolumab, ipilimumab, low-dose cyclophosphamide and aspirin (RACIN trial). The CDR3 contains 12 residues. V lost 7 bases, J lost 2 bases, and 9 bases lay in between. Germline lookup yields CDR1 SNHLY and CDR2 FYNNEI.

The sequence was collected from a male donor with prostate cancer. The chain links TRBV2 to TRBJ2-7, with a possible D match to TRBD2 (6 bases). The source material was PBMCs, sampled after low-dose radiotherapy plus immunotherapy. The CDR3 protein is CASKGLPYEQYF. As DNA, the CDR3 is TGTGCCAGCAAGGGACTGCCCTACGAGCAGTACTTC.